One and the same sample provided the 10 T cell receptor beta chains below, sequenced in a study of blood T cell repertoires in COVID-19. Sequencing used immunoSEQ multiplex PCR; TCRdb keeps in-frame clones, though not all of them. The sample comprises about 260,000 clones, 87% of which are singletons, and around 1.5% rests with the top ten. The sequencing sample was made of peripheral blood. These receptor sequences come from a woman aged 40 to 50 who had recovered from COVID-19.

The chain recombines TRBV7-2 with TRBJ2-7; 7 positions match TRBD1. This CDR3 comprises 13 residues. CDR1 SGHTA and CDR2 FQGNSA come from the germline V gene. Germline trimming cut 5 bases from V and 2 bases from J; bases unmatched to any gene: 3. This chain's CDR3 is CASSNRGTYEQYF. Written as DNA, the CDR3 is TGTGCCAGCAGCAACAGGGGAACCTACGAGCAGTACTTC.

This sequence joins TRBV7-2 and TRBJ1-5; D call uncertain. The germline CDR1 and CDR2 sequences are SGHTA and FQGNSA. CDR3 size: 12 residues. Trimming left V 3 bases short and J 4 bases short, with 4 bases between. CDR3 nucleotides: TGTGCCAGCAGCTTTAATAATCAGCCCCAGCATTTT. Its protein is CASSFNNQPQHF.

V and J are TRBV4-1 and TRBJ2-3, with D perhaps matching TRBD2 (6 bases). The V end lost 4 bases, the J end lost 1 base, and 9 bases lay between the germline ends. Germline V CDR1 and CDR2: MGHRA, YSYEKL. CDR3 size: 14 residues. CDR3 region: CASSPRDGTDTQYF. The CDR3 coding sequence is TGCGCCAGCAGCCCGCGGGACGGCACAGATACGCAGTATTTT.

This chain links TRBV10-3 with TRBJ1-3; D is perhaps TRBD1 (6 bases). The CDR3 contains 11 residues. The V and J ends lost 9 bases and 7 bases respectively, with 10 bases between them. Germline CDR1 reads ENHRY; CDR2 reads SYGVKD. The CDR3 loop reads CAITGSNTIYF. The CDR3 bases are TGTGCCATTACAGGGAGTAACACCATATATTTT.

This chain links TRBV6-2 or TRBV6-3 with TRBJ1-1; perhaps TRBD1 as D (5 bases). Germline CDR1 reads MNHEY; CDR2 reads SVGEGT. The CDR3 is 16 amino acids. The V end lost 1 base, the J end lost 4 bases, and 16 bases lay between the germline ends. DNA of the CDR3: TGTGCCAGCAGTTACTGGGGCAGCGCGCTGTTCACTGAAGCTTTCTTT. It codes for CASSYWGSALFTEAFF.

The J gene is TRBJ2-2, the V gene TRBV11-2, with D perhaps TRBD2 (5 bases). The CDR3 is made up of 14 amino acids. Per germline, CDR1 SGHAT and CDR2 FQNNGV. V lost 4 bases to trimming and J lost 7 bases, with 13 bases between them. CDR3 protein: CASSSTRRVGELFF. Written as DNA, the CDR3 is TGTGCCAGCAGCTCCACTAGGCGGGTCGGGGAGCTGTTTTTT.

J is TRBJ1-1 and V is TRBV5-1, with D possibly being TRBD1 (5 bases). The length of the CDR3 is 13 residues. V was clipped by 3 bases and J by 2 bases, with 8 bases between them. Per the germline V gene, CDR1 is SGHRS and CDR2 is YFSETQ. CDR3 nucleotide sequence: TGCGCCAGCAGCTGGGGGGGTAACACTGAAGCTTTCTTT. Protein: CASSWGGNTEAFF.

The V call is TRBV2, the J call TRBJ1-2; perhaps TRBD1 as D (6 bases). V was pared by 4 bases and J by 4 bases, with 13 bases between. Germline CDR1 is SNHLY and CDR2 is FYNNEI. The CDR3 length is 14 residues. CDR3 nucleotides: TGTGCCAGCAGTGGGAGTGGGGGCCCCTATGGCTACACCTTC. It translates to CASSGSGGPYGYTF.

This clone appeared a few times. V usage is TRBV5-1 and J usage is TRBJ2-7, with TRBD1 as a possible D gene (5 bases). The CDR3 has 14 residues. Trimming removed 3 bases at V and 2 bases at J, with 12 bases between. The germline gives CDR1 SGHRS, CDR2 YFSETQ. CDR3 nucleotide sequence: TGCGCCAGCAGCTCGCTAACAGGAGCCTACGAGCAGTACTTC. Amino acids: CASSSLTGAYEQYF. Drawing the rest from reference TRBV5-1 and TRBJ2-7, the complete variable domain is KAGVTQTPRYLIKTRGQQVTLSCSPISGHRSVSWYQQTPGQGLQFLFEYFSETQRNKGNFPGRFSGRQFSNSRSEMNVSTLELGDSALYLCASSSLTGAYEQYFGPGTRLTVT.

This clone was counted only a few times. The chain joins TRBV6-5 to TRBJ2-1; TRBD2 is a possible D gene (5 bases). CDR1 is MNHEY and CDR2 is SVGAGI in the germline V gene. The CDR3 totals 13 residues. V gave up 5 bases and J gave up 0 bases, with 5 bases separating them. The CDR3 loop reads CASSRGSYNEQFF. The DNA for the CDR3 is TGTGCCAGCAGTCGGGGCTCCTACAATGAGCAGTTCTTC.